Following are 9 T cell receptor beta chains from one sample sequenced in a study of blood T cells in healthy people across ages. The use of a sample-barcoded 5' primer and a J-beta primer mix characterized a second PCR of roughly 6 to 11 cycles. TCRdb ran MiXCR on the 5' RACE reads and lists one entry per CDR3 protein. Here the sample spans fewer than 2 million distinct CDR3 sequences, 30% to 40% being singletons. Sequencing was carried out using blood. These receptor sequences come from a human donor in good health.

This clonotype has only a few counts. The chain is built from TRBV29-1 and TRBJ1-1; weak D call: TRBD1 (6 bases). Per the germline V gene, CDR1 is SQVTM and CDR2 is ANQGSEA. V was pared by 4 bases and J by 3 bases, with 15 bases between. The CDR3 is made up of 14 amino acids. The DNA of the CDR3 is TGCAGCGTTGCAAGGGGCGGGGGCTACACTGAAGCTTTCTTT. This translates into CSVARGGGYTEAFF. Looking up the rest from reference TRBV29-1 and TRBJ1-1 gives the full variable domain: SAVISQKPSRDICQRGTSLTIQCQVDSQVTMMFWYRQQPGQSLTLIATANQGSEATYESGFVIDKFPISRPNLTFSTLTVSNMSPEDSSIYLCSVARGGGYTEAFFGQGTRLTVV.

The rearrangement joins TRBV12-3 or TRBV12-4 to TRBJ1-1, with a tentative D call TRBD1 (6 bases). V lost 4 bases to trimming and J lost 4 bases, with 13 bases between them. The CDR3 runs to 14 residues. CDR3 coding DNA: TGTGCCAGCAGTTGGGGGAGGGGGGCCACTGAAGCTTTCTTT. Amino acids: CASSWGRGATEAFF.

This clonotype was counted only a few times. The chain has TRBV2 and TRBJ2-1, with D unresolved. Germline lookup yields CDR1 SNHLY and CDR2 FYNNEI. The CDR3 spans 14 residues. V shed 5 bases and J shed 6 bases, with 14 bases lying between them. The CDR3 reads CASSRGGMGNEQFF. The CDR3, as DNA: TGTGCCAGCAGTAGAGGTGGTATGGGCAATGAGCAGTTCTTC.

At least ten counts were recorded for this clonotype. The chain carries TRBV7-8 and TRBJ2-7; 10 positions match TRBD2. The CDR3 totals 15 residues. Germline V CDR1 and CDR2: SGHVS, FQNEAQ. Losses at the gene ends were 4 bases for V and 2 bases for J; bases not matched to a gene: 5. CDR3 nucleotide sequence: TGTGCCAGCAGCTCGGGACTAGCGAAAACCTACGAGCAGTACTTC. The encoded protein is CASSSGLAKTYEQYF.

This sequence joins TRBV6-2 or TRBV6-3 and TRBJ2-7; no firm D call. Germline-derived CDR1 and CDR2 are MNHEY and SVGEGT. V was trimmed by 5 bases and J by 2 bases, leaving 13 bases between them. The CDR3 has 14 amino acids. The CDR3 region is CASSPPSQAYEQYF. The CDR3 DNA reads TGTGCCAGCAGTCCCCCTTCGCAGGCCTACGAGCAGTACTTC.

The J gene is TRBJ2-5, the V gene TRBV2; D is ambiguous. The V end was cut by 0 bases, the J end by 3 bases, with 11 bases between. The CDR3 sequence is 15 residues long. From germline, CDR1 is SNHLY and CDR2 FYNNEI. CDR3 nucleotide sequence: TGTGCCAGCAGTGAAGCGCAGGCTGTAAAAGAGACCCAGTACTTC. Amino acids: CASSEAQAVKETQYF.

The V call is TRBV12-3 or TRBV12-4, the J call TRBJ2-3, with 12 bases identical to TRBD2. V was clipped by 5 bases and J by 1 base; unmatched bases: 7. CDR3 length: 17 amino acids. Here the CDR3 reads CASSRPRLAGGTDTQYF. CDR3 in DNA: TGTGCCAGCAGTCGCCCGCGACTAGCGGGGGGCACAGATACGCAGTATTTT.

The chain links TRBV7-2 to TRBJ1-4; possibly TRBD1 for D (5 bases). This CDR3 has 14 residues. V lost 3 bases and J 8 bases, leaving 13 bases between the germline ends. The germline V gene has CDR1 SGHTA and CDR2 FQGNSA. The CDR3 DNA reads as TGTGCCAGCAGCTTGTTCGGGGACCGGGAAAAACTGTTTTTT. Its translation: CASSLFGDREKLFF.

Points on this clonotype: A junction end diverges from the germline sequence, so it may reflect a read error. V is TRBV12-3 or TRBV12-4 and J is TRBJ2-7; tentatively, D is TRBD2 (5 bases). The CDR3 loop spans 13 amino acids. This CDR3 is CASSLGIDYEQCF. The CDR3 DNA reads as TGTGCCAGCAGTTTAGGGATCGACTACGAGCAGTGCTTC.